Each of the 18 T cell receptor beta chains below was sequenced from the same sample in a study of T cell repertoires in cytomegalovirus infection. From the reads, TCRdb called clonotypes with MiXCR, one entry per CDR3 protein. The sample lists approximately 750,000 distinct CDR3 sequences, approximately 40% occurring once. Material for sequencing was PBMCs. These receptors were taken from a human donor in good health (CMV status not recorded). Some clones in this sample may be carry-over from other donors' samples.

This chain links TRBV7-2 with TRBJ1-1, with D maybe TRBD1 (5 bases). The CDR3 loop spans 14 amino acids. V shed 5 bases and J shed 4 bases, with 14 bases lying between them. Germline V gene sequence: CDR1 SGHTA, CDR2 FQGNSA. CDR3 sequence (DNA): TGTGCCAGCAGCCGGGGGGGGAGTTCCACTGAAGCTTTCTTT. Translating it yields CASSRGGSSTEAFF.

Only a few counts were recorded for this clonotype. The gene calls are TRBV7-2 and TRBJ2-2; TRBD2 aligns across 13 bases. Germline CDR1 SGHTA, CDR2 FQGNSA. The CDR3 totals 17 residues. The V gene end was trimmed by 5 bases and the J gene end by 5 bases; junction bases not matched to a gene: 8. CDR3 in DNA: TGTGCCAGCAGCCTGAGGACTAGCGGGAGCCTAACCGGGGAGCTGTTTTTT. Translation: CASSLRTSGSLTGELFF.

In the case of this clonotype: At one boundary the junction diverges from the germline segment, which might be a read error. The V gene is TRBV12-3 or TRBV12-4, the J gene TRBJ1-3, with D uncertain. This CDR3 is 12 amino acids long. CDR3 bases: TGTGCCAGCAGTTCCCGCCCGGGGTCAGGCTACTTT. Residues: CASSSRPGSGYF.

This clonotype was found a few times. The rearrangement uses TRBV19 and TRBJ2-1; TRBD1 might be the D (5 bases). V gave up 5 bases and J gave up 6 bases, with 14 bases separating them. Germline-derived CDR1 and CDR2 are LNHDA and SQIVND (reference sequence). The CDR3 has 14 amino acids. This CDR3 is CASSLLGVGNEQFF. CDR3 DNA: TGTGCCAGTAGTTTGTTAGGGGTCGGCAATGAGCAGTTCTTC.

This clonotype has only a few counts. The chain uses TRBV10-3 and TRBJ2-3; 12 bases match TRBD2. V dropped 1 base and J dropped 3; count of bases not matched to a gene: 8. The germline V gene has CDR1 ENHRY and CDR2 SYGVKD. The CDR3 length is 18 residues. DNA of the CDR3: TGTGCCATCAGTGAGTTGAGTATACTAGCGGGAGGAACAGATACGCAGTATTTT. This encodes CAISELSILAGGTDTQYF.

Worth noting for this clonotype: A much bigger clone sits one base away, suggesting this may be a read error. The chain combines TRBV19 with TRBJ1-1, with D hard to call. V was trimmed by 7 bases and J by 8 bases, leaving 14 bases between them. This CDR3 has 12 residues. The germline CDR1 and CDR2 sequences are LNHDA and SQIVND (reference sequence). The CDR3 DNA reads TGTGCCAGTATTCCGCGAGAACAAGAAGCTTTCTTT. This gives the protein CASIPREQEAFF.

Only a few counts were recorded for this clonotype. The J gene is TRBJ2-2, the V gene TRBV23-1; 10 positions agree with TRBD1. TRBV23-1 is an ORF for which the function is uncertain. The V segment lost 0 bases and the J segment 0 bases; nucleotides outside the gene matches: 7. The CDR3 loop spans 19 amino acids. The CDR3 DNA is TGCGCCAGCAGTCAATCGAGATGGACAGGGGGAACGAACACCGGGGAGCTGTTTTTT. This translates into CASSQSRWTGGTNTGELFF.

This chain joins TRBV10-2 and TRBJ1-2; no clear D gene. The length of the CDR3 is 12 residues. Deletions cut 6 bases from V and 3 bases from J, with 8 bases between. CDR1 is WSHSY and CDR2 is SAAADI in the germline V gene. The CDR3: CASRAHDYGYTF. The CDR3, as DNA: TGCGCCAGCAGGGCCCATGACTATGGCTACACCTTC.

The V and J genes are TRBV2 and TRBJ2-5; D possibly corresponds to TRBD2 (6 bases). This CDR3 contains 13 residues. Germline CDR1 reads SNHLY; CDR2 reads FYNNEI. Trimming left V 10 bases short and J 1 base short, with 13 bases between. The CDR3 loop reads CANSRDFQETQYF. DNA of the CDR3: TGTGCCAACTCCAGGGACTTCCAAGAGACCCAGTACTTC.

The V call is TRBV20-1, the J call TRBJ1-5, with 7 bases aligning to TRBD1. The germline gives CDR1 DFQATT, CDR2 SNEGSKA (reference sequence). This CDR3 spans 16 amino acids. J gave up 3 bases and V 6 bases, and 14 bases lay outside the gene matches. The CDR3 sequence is CSASSPLGQNNQPQHF. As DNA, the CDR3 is TGCAGTGCCAGTAGCCCCTTGGGACAGAACAATCAGCCCCAGCATTTT.

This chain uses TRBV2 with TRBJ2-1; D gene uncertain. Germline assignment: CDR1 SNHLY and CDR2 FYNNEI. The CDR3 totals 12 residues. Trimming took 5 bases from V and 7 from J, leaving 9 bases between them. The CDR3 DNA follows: TGTGCCAGCAGTTTCTCGTTTAATGAGCAGTTCTTC. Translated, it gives CASSFSFNEQFF.

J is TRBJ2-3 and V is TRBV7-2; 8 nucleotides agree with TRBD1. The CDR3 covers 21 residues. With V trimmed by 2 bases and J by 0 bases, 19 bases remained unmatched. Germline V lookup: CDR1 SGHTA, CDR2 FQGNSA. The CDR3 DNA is TGTGCCAGCAGCTTAAACCCCGCAGGGGGCTGGGTTCCTGCAAGCACAGATACGCAGTATTTT. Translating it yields CASSLNPAGGWVPASTDTQYF.

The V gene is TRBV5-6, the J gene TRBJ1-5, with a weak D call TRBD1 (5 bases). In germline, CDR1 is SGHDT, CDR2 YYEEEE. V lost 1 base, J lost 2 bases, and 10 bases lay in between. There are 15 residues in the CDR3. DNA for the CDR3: TGTGCCAGCAGCTTGCGGCAGGGCGGCAATCAGCCCCAGCATTTT. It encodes CASSLRQGGNQPQHF.

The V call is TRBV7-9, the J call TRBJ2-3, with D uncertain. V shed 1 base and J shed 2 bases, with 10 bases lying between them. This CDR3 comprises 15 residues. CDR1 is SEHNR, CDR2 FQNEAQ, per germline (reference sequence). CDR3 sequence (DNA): TGTGCCAGCAGCTTAGTGCCCCAGTACACAGATACGCAGTATTTT. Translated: CASSLVPQYTDTQYF. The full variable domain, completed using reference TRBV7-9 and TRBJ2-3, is DTGVSQNPRHKITKRGQNVTFRCDPISEHNRLYWYRQTLGQGPEFLTYFQNEAQLEKSRLLSDRFSAERPKGSFSTLEIQRTEQGDSAMYLCASSLVPQYTDTQYFGPGTRLTVL.

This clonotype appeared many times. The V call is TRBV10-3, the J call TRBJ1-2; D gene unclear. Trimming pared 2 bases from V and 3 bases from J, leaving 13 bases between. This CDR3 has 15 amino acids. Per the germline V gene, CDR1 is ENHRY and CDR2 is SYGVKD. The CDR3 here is CAISESTTAYYGYTF. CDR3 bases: TGTGCCATCAGTGAGAGTACGACGGCCTACTATGGCTACACCTTC.

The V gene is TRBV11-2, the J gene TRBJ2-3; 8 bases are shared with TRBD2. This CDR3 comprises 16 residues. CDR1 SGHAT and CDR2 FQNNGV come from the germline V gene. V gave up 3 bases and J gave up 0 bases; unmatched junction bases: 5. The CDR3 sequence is CASSFLGGDSTDTQYF. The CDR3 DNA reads TGTGCCAGCAGCTTTCTCGGGGGGGACAGCACAGATACGCAGTATTTT. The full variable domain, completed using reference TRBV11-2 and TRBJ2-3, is EAGVAQSPRYKIIEKRQSVAFWCNPISGHATLYWYQQILGQGPKLLIQFQNNGVVDDSQLPKDRFSAERLKGVDSTLKIQPAKLEDSAVYLCASSFLGGDSTDTQYFGPGTRLTVL.

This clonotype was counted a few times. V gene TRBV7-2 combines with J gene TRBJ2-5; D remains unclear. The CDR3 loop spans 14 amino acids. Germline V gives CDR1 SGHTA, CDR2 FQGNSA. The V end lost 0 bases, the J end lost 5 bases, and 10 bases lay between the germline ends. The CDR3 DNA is TGTGCCAGCAGCTTAGCACGGCGGAGTGAGACCCAGTACTTC. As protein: CASSLARRSETQYF.

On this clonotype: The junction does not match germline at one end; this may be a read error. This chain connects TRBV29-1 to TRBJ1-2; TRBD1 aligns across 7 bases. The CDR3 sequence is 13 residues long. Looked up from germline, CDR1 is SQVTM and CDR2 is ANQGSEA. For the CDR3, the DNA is TGCAGCGTTGTAGGGACAGTCAACTCTGGCTACACCTTC. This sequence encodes CSVVGTVNSGYTF.